These 22 T cell receptor beta chains were all obtained from the same sample, sequenced in a study of PD-1 blockade in classical Hodgkin lymphoma. Libraries were prepared by immunoSEQ multiplex PCR; TCRdb keeps only in-frame clonotypes and omits some of them. The sample includes about 20,000 clones, 65% to 80% of them seen just once. Every one of the patients relapsed after autologous stem cell transplantation (brentuximab vedotin exposure was variable). The input for sequencing was peripheral blood mononuclear cells (PBMCs), taken before the second cycle of nivolumab. All receptors derive from a human donor with classical Hodgkin lymphoma.

The rearrangement uses TRBV27 and TRBJ2-5; 9 bases align to TRBD1. V dropped 5 bases and J dropped 3; count of bases not matched to a gene: 10. Germline V gene data show CDR1 as MNHEY and CDR2 as SMNVEV (reference sequence). This CDR3 has 16 residues. Here the CDR3 reads CASSIGTGKGEETQYF. CDR3 nucleotides: TGTGCCAGCAGTATTGGGACAGGGAAGGGTGAAGAGACCCAGTACTTC.

The sample holds a few counts of this clone. CDR3 DNA sequence: TGTGCCACCCCGGGACAGGGTTTCGGCTACACCTTC. This gives the protein CATPGQGFGYTF. The chain is built from TRBV7-9 and TRBJ1-2; 9 bases are a match to TRBD1. Germline lookup yields CDR1 SEHNR and CDR2 FQNEAQ (reference sequence). The CDR3 covers 12 residues. J lost 8 bases, V lost 10 bases, and 8 bases had no gene match.

The rearrangement joins TRBV25-1 to TRBJ1-5; 7 positions match TRBD1. CDR3 length: 15 residues. V lost 2 bases and J lost 3; bases outside the gene matches: 4. CDR1 is MGHDK, CDR2 SYGVNS, per germline. The CDR3 nucleotides are TGTGCCAGCAGTGAACTCGGGACAGACAATCAGCCCCAGCATTTT. Its translation: CASSELGTDNQPQHF. The whole variable domain, remainder taken from reference TRBV25-1 and TRBJ1-5, is EADIYQTPRYLVIGTGKKITLECSQTMGHDKMYWYQQDPGMELHLIHYSYGVNSTEKGDLSSESTVSRIRTEHFPLTLESARPSHTSQYLCASSELGTDNQPQHFGDGTRLSIL.

This clone was observed a single time. The J gene is TRBJ2-1, the V gene TRBV7-9, with 8 bases that match TRBD2. This CDR3 contains 15 residues. Germline loops: CDR1 SEHNR, CDR2 FQNEAQ (reference sequence). V gave up 1 base and J gave up 8 bases; unmatched junction bases: 7. Here the CDR3 reads CASSLVGLVSYEQFF. The CDR3 coding sequence is TGTGCCAGCAGCTTAGTGGGACTAGTTAGCTATGAGCAGTTCTTC.

The V call is TRBV27, the J call TRBJ2-5; the D is unclear. There are 13 residues in the CDR3. From germline, CDR1 is MNHEY and CDR2 SMNVEV (reference sequence). V was shortened by 4 bases and J by 3 bases, with 9 bases between the two germline ends. The chain's CDR3 is CASSWTVEETQYF. The CDR3 region has the DNA TGTGCCAGCAGTTGGACGGTTGAAGAGACCCAGTACTTC.

The chain has TRBV28 and TRBJ2-7, with D maybe TRBD1 (6 bases). Germline CDR1 is MDHEN and CDR2 is SYDVKM. With 2 bases removed from V and 3 bases from J, the gap between germline ends came to 8 bases. This CDR3 has 13 amino acids. CDR3 region: CASSLVQGYEQYF. CDR3 DNA: TGTGCCAGCAGTTTAGTACAGGGCTACGAGCAGTACTTC.

The chain has TRBV18 and TRBJ2-1; D is unclear. V was clipped by 2 bases and J by 0 bases, with 5 bases between them. This CDR3 comprises 14 residues. Germline values: CDR1 KGHSH, CDR2 LQKENI. This CDR3 reads CASSPVSSYNEQFF. CDR3 bases: TGTGCCAGCTCACCAGTGAGCTCCTACAATGAGCAGTTCTTC. Combining the CDR3 with reference TRBV18 and TRBJ2-1 gives the whole variable domain NAGVMQNPRHLVRRRGQEARLRCSPMKGHSHVYWYRQLPEEGLKFMVYLQKENIIDESGMPKERFSAEFPKEGPSILRIQQVVRGDSAAYFCASSPVSSYNEQFFGPGTRLTVL.

This sequence joins TRBV5-1 and TRBJ2-7; perhaps TRBD2 as D (5 bases). The CDR3 contains 13 residues. Trimming removed 4 bases at V and 0 bases at J, with 8 bases between. From germline, CDR1 is SGHRS and CDR2 YFSETQ. This CDR3 is CASSIRDSYEQYF. CDR3 in DNA: TGCGCCAGCAGCATCCGGGACTCCTACGAGCAGTACTTC.

The table lists this clone with a few counts. This rearrangement joins TRBV10-3 to TRBJ1-2; 8 nucleotides align to TRBD1. The V and J ends lost 10 bases and 6 bases, in that order; junction bases with no gene match: 19. Germline loops: CDR1 ENHRY, CDR2 SYGVKD. This CDR3 has 16 amino acids. In DNA, the CDR3 is TGTGCCACAGCCAGAACCAGTGAGCAGGGGGCGCATGGCTACACCTTC. Its protein product is CATARTSEQGAHGYTF.

This clone has a handful of counts. The gene calls are TRBV5-8 and TRBJ1-4, with 7 bases fitting TRBD1. The germline V gene encodes CDR1 SGHTS and CDR2 YDEGEE. The CDR3 is 15 amino acids. After removal of 2 bases from V and 5 bases from J, the junction contained 6 bases not matched to a gene. The CDR3 region is CASSFSGGANEKLFF. As DNA, the CDR3 is TGTGCCAGCAGCTTTTCAGGGGGGGCAAATGAAAAACTGTTTTTT.

This clone rates as medium-sized (0.01 to 0.1%). V is TRBV27 and J is TRBJ2-2, with D uncertain. The CDR3 consists of 16 residues. V was trimmed by 2 bases and J by 4 bases, leaving 14 bases between them. Germline V gene lookup returns CDR1 MNHEY and CDR2 SMNVEV (reference sequence). This CDR3 reads CASSLGAAMATGELFF. The CDR3 nucleotides read TGTGCCAGCAGTTTAGGCGCGGCTATGGCCACCGGGGAGCTGTTTTTT.

The chain recombines TRBV6-1 with TRBJ1-2; TRBD1 agrees at 7 bases. Trimming cost V 5 bases and J 7 bases; bases outside gene matches: 13. CDR1 is MNHNS and CDR2 is SASEGT in the germline V gene. This CDR3 is built from 15 residues. The CDR3 region is CASSFTAQGERGYTF. The CDR3 coding sequence is TGTGCCAGCAGTTTTACTGCCCAGGGGGAGCGTGGCTACACCTTC.

The chain carries TRBV2 and TRBJ1-2; D not certain. The CDR3 is 13 amino acids. The germline gives CDR1 SNHLY, CDR2 FYNNEI. Between the trimmed V and J ends, which lost 4 bases and 3 bases, there was a span of 9 bases. CDR3 amino acids: CASSGTHYYGYTF. The CDR3 bases are TGTGCCAGCAGTGGTACGCATTACTATGGCTACACCTTC.

V and J are TRBV4-2 and TRBJ2-3; 12 positions match TRBD1. CDR3 length equals 18 residues. Germline trimming cut 0 bases from V and 6 bases from J; bases unmatched to any gene: 10. Germline assignment: CDR1 LGHNA and CDR2 YNFKEQ. CDR3 bases: TGTGCCAGCAGCCAAGATCTTGGCGGGACAGGGGGCGGTGATACGCAGTATTTT. It is translated as CASSQDLGGTGGGDTQYF.

The rearrangement joins TRBV6-5 to TRBJ2-5; TRBD1 might be the D (5 bases). Germline CDR1 and CDR2: MNHEY and SVGAGI. This CDR3 is 15 amino acids long. V was pared by 4 bases and J by 1 base, with 13 bases between. CDR3 amino acids: CASSSLDRPQETQYF. Here the CDR3 DNA reads TGTGCCAGCAGTTCCCTTGACAGACCCCAAGAGACCCAGTACTTC.

This clone was counted only a few times. The chain is built from TRBV20-1 and TRBJ2-1; the D is unclear. The CDR3 runs 11 residues. Per the germline V gene, CDR1 is DFQATT and CDR2 is SNEGSKA (reference sequence). Trimming cost V 5 bases and J 2 bases, with 4 bases left between them. CDR3 coding DNA: TGCAGTGCTGGGGCCTACAATGAGCAGTTCTTC. This gives the protein CSAGAYNEQFF.

V is TRBV6-1 and J is TRBJ2-3; TRBD2 aligns across 13 bases. J gave up 5 bases and V 6 bases, and 5 bases lay outside the gene matches. The CDR3 is 15 residues long. The germline V gene has CDR1 MNHNS and CDR2 SASEGT. Written as DNA, the CDR3 is TGTGCCAGCAGGATACTAGCGGGAGGGGTAGATACGCAGTATTTT. Translating gives CASRILAGGVDTQYF.

The chain combines TRBV5-4 with TRBJ1-4; no definite D call. V lost 0 bases to trimming and J lost 6 bases, with 12 bases between them. The length of the CDR3 is 15 residues. The V gene's germline CDR1 is SGHNT and CDR2 YYREEE (reference sequence). The CDR3 protein is CASSLDPSSYEKLFF. The CDR3 nucleotides read TGTGCCAGCAGCTTGGATCCATCCAGCTATGAAAAACTGTTTTTT.

The CDR3: CATSSGSSYEQYF. In DNA form, the CDR3 reads TGTGCCACCTCTAGCGGGAGCTCCTACGAGCAGTACTTC. The chain is built from TRBV18 and TRBJ2-7; 10 nucleotides align to TRBD2. V lost 10 bases, J lost 0 bases, and 3 bases stayed unmatched. Germline-derived CDR1 and CDR2 are KGHSH and LQKENI. The CDR3 sequence is 13 residues long.

The chain couples TRBV9 to TRBJ1-5, with 10 bases fitting TRBD1. The CDR3 totals 15 residues. From germline, CDR1 is SGDLS and CDR2 YYNGEE. Trimming took 2 bases from V and 6 from J; bases not matched to a gene: 5. Here the CDR3 reads CASSVGTGVSQPQHF. The CDR3 DNA sequence: TGTGCCAGCAGCGTTGGGACAGGGGTTTCTCAGCCCCAGCATTTT.

The V gene is TRBV19, the J gene TRBJ2-5, with a possible D match to TRBD2 (6 bases). V lost 1 base to trimming and J lost 3 bases, with 6 bases between them. Germline-derived CDR1 and CDR2 are LNHDA and SQIVND (reference sequence). The CDR3 contains 13 residues. DNA for the CDR3: TGTGCCAGTAGTATAGGGGGGGAAGAGACCCAGTACTTC. Protein: CASSIGGEETQYF.

This clone is judged medium-sized (0.01 to 0.1%). The V gene is TRBV29-1, the J gene TRBJ2-5, with 7 bases fitting TRBD1. CDR3 length equals 14 residues. V was clipped by 6 bases and J by 5 bases; unmatched bases: 12. The germline gives CDR1 SQVTM, CDR2 ANQGSEA. The CDR3 loop reads CSVARDSFAETQYF. The CDR3 DNA is TGCAGCGTGGCCCGGGACAGCTTTGCGGAGACCCAGTACTTC. The complete variable domain, with remaining parts taken from reference TRBV29-1 and TRBJ2-5, reads SAVISQKPSRDICQRGTSLTIQCQVDSQVTMMFWYRQQPGQSLTLIATANQGSEATYESGFVIDKFPISRPNLTFSTLTVSNMSPEDSSIYLCSVARDSFAETQYFGPGTRLLVL.